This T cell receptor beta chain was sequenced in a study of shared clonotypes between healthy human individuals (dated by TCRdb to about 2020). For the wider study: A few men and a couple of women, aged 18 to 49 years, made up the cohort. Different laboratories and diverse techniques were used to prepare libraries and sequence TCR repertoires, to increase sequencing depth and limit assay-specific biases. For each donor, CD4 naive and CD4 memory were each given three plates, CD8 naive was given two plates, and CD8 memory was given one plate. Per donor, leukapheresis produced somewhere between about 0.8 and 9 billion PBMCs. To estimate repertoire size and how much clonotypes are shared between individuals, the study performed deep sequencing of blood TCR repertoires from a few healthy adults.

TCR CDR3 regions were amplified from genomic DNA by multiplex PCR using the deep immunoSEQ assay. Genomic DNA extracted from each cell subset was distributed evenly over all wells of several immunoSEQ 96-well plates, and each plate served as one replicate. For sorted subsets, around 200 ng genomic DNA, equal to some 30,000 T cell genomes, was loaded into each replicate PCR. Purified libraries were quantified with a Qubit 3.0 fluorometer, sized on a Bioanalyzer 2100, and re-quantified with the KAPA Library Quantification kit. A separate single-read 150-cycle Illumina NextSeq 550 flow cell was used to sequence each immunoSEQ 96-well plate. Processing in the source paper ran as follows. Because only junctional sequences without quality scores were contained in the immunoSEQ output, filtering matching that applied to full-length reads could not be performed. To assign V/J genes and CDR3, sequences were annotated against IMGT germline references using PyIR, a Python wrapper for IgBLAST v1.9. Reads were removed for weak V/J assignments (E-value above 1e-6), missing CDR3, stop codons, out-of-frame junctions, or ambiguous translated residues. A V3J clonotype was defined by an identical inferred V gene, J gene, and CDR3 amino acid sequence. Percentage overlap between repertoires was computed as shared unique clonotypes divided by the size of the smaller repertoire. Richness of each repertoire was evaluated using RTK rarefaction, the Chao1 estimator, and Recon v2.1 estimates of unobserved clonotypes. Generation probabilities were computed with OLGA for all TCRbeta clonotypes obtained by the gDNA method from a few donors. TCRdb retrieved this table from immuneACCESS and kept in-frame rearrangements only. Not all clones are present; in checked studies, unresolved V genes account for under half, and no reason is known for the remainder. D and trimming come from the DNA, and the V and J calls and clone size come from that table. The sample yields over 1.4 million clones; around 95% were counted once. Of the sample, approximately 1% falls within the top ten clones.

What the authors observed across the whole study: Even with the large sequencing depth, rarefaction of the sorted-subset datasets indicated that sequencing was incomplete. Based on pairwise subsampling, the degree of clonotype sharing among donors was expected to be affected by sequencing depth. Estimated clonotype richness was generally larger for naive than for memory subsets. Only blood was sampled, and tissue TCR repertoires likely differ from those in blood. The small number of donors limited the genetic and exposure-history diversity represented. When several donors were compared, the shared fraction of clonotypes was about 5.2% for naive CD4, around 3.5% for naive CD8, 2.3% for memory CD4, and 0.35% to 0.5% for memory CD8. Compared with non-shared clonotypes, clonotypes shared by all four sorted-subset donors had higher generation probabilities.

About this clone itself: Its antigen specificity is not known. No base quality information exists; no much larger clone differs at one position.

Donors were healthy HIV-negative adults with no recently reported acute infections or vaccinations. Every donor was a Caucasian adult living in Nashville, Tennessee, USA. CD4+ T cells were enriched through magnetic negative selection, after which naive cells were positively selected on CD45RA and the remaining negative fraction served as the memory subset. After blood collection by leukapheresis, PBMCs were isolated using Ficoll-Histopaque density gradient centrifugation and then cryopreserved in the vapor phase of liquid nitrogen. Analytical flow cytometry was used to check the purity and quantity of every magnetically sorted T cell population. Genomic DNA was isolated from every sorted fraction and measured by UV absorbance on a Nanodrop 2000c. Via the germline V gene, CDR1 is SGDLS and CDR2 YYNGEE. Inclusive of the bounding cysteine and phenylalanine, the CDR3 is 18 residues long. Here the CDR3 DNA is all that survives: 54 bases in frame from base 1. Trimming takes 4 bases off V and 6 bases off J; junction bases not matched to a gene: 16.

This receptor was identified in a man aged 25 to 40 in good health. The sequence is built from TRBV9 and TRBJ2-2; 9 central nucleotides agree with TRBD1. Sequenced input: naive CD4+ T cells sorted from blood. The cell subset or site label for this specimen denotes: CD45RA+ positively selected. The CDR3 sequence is CASSLGTGTVMLAGELFF. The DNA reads TGTGCCAGCAGCTTAGGGACAGGGACGGTTATGCTTGCCGGGGAGCTGTTTTTT. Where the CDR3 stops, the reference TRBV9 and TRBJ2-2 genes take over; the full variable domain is DSGVTQTPKHLITATGQRVTLRCSPRSGDLSVYWYQQSLDQGLQFLIQYYNGEERAKGNILERFSAQQFPDLHSELNLSSLELGDSALYFCASSLGTGTVMLAGELFFGEGSRLTVL.